The entry below describes one TCR beta chain. The read halts 3 residues ahead of the CDR3 end, with the missing end drawn from the germline J gene. The data are from a study of T cells in women clearing cervical HPV infection. Some clones are missing from TCRdb's copy, which holds only in-frame ones; the method was immunoSEQ multiplex PCR. With 30,000 or so clones in the sample, the ten largest clones hold 3.5%. The junction had 7 bases not matched to a gene; V was cut back by 10 bases and J by 6 bases. From germline, CDR1 is SEHNR and CDR2 FQNEAQ (reference sequence). The CDR3 totals 13 residues. The clonotype originates from a woman between 18 and 69 years old with a cervical HPV16 infection that either progressed to CIN3+ or cleared (not recorded which). Material for sequencing was blood buffy coat. The chain carries TRBV7-9 and TRBJ2-7; TRBD2 agrees at 12 bases. Incomplete CDR3 DNA: TGTGCCACCTCACTAGCGGGAGGAGGCGAG. This encodes CATSLAGGGE. The full-length CDR3 reads as CATSLAGGGEQYF.